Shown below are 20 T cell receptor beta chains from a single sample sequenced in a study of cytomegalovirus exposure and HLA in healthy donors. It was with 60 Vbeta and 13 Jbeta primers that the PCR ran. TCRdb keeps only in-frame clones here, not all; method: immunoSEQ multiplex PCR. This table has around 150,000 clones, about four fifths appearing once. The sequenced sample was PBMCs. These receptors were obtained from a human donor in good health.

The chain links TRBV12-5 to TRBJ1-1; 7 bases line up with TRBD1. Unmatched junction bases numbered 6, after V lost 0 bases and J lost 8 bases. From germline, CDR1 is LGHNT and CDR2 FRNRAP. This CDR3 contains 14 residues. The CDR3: CASGLVVDRVEAFF. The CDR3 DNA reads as TGTGCTAGTGGTTTGGTCGTAGACAGGGTCGAAGCTTTCTTT.

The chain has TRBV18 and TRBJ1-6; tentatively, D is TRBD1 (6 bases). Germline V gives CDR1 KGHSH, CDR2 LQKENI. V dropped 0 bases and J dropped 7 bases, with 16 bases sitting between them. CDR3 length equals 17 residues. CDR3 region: CASSPPTPGGGNSPLHF. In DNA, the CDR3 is TGTGCCAGCTCACCACCTACCCCGGGGGGGGGCAATTCACCCCTCCACTTT.

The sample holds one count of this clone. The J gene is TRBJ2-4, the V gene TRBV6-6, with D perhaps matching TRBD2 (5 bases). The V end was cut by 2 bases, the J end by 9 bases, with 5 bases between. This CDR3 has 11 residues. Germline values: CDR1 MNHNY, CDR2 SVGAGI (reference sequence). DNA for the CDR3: TGTGCCAGCAGTTACGAGGGCATTCAGTACTTC. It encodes CASSYEGIQYF.

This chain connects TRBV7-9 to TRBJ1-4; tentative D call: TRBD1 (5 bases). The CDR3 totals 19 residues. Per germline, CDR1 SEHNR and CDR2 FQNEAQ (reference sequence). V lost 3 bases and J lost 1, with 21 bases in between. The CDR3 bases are TGTGCCAGCAGCTTCACCTACACCCAGGGTAAGAAAACTAATGAAAAACTGTTTTTT. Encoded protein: CASSFTYTQGKKTNEKLFF.

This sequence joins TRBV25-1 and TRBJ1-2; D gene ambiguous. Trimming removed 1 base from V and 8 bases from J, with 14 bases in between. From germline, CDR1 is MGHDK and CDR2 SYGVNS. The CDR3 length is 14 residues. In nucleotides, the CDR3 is TGTGCCAGCAGTGAATTCTCGGGGTTCAGGGGCTACACCTTC. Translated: CASSEFSGFRGYTF.

The CDR3 DNA follows: TGTGCCAGCACCCCCTGGGGACAGGACATAAATCAGCCCCAGCATTTT. Protein product: CASTPWGQDINQPQHF. The rearrangement joins TRBV6-6 to TRBJ1-5; TRBD1 aligns across 8 bases. From germline, CDR1 is MNHNY and CDR2 SVGAGI (reference sequence). The CDR3 consists of 16 residues. The ends lost 7 bases at V and 4 bases at J; junction bases unmatched: 12.

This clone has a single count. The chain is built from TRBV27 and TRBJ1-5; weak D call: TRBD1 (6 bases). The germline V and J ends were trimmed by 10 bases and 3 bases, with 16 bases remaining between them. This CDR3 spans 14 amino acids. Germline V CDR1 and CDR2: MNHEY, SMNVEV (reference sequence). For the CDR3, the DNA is TGTGCCACCGCCCCCGGACAGATCAATCAGCCCCAGCATTTT. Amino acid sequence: CATAPGQINQPQHF.

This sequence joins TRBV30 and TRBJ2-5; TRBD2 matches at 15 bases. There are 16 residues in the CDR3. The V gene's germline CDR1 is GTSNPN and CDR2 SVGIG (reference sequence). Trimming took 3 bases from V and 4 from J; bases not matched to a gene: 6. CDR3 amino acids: CAWRPGLAGGRETQYF. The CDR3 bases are TGTGCCTGGAGACCAGGACTAGCGGGGGGGCGAGAGACCCAGTACTTC.

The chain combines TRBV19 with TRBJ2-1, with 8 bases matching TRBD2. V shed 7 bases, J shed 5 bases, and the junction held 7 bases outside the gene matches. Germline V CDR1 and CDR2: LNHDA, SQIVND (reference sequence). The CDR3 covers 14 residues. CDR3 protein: CASTPLAANNEQFF. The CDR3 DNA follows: TGTGCCAGTACCCCACTAGCGGCGAACAATGAGCAGTTCTTC.

In DNA, the CDR3 is TGCGCCAGCAGCCGGCTAGCGGGAGACCACAGCGAGCAGTACTTC. Translating it yields CASSRLAGDHSEQYF. The chain is built from TRBV5-1 and TRBJ2-7; 10 bases align to TRBD2. V was pared by 4 bases and J by 6 bases, with 10 bases of the junction left unmatched. The germline gives CDR1 SGHRS, CDR2 YFSETQ. This CDR3 is 15 amino acids long.

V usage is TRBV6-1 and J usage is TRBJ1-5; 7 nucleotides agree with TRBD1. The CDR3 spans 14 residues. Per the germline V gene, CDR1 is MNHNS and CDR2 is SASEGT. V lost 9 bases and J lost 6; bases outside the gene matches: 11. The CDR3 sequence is CASSGAGGIQPQHF. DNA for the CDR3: TGTGCCAGTTCGGGAGCAGGGGGTATTCAGCCCCAGCATTTT.

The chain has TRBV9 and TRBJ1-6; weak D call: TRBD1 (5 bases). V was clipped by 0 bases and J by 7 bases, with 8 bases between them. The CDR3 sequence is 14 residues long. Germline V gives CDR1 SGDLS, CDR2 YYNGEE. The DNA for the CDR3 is TGTGCCAGCAGCGTAGGACAGCTAAATTCACCCCTCCACTTT. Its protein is CASSVGQLNSPLHF.

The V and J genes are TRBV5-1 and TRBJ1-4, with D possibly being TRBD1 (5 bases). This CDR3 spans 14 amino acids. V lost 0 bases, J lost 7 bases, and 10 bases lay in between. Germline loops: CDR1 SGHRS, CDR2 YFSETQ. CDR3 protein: CASSLVQGSEKLFF. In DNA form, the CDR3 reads TGCGCCAGCAGCTTGGTGCAGGGAAGTGAAAAACTGTTTTTT.

CDR3: CASSQGLRGTYNEQFF. The CDR3 DNA reads TGTGCCAGCAGCCAAGGGTTGCGGGGAACCTACAATGAGCAGTTCTTC. V usage is TRBV4-2 and J usage is TRBJ2-1; D is perhaps TRBD2 (6 bases). The germline V gene encodes CDR1 LGHNA and CDR2 YNFKEQ. Between the trimmed V and J ends, which lost 1 base and 2 bases, there was a span of 12 bases. The CDR3 extends over 16 amino acids.

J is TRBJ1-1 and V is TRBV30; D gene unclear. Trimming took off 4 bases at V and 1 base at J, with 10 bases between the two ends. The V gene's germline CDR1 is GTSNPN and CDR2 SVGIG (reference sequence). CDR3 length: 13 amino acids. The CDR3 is CAWIDYGNTEAFF. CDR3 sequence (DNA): TGTGCCTGGATTGATTACGGGAACACTGAAGCTTTCTTT.

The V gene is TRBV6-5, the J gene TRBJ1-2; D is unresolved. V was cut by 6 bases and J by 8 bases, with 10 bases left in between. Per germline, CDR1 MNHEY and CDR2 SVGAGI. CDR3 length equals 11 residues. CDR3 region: CASRSPGGYTF. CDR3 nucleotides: TGTGCCAGCAGATCCCCGGGGGGCTACACCTTC.

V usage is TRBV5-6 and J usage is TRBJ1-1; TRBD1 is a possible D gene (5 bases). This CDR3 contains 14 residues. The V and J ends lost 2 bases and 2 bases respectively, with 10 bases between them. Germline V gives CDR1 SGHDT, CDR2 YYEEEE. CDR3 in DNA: TGTGCCAGCAGCTTTTTACAGGTAAACACTGAAGCTTTCTTT. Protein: CASSFLQVNTEAFF.

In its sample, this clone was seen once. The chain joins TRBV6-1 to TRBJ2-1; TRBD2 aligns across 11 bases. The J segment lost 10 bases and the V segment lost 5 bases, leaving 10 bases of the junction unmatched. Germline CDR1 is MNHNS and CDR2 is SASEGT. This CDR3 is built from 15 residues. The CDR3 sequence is CASSRLSGGAGEQFF. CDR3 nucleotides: TGTGCCAGCAGTAGACTTAGCGGGGGGGCGGGGGAGCAGTTCTTC.

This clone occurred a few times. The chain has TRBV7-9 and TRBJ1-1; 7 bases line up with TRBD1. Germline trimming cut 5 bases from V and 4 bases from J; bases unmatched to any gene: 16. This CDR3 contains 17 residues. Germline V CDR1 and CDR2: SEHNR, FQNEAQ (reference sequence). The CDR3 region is CASSPGVYRDRATEAFF. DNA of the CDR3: TGTGCCAGCAGCCCCGGTGTCTACCGGGACAGAGCCACTGAAGCTTTCTTT.

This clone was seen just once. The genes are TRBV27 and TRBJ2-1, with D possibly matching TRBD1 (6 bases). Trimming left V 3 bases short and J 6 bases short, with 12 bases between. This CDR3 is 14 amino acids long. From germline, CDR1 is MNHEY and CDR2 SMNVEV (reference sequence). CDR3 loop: CASSFVAGANEQFF. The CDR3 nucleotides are TGTGCCAGCAGTTTTGTGGCAGGGGCCAATGAGCAGTTCTTC.